This T cell receptor beta chain was sequenced in a study of CD8 T cells in Susac syndrome. Sequencing of TCR beta was performed on blood CD8+ T cells and on blood CD4+ T cells. The multiple sclerosis controls were treatment-naive patients, and their relapsing-remitting disease was stable or active. Random hexamers primed reverse transcription of about 0.5 to 1 ug RNA. Amplification of TCR beta CDR3 spanned 54 Vbeta and 13 Jbeta via immunoSEQ multiplex PCR. One entry per CDR3 protein results from TCRdb running MiXCR on the immunoSEQ multiplex PCR reads. The table records about 210,000 distinct CDR3 sequences, approximately 95% of them present only once. V dropped 1 base and J dropped 3; count of bases not matched to a gene: 3. The germline V gene has CDR1 SGHVS and CDR2 FQNEAQ. There are 14 residues in the CDR3.

What was sequenced was CD4+ T cells from PBMCs. This chain uses TRBV7-8 with TRBJ2-7; 7 bases match TRBD2. The source is a human donor with multiple sclerosis. The CDR3 reads CASSLEAGLYEQYF. The DNA of the CDR3 is TGTGCCAGCAGCTTAGAAGCGGGACTCTACGAGCAGTACTTC.